This T cell receptor (beta chain) is drawn from a study of cytomegalovirus exposure and HLA in healthy donors. For the study at large: In a later analysis, the roughly 130 validation repertoires were reported to have used the same platform as the 600 to 800 first-cohort repertoires. Study-wide results and caveats: Listed as cytomegalovirus-associated were over 150 TCR beta chains.

Worth noting for this clone: Its antigen remains unidentified.

The protocol was immunoSEQ multiplex PCR, while the TCRdb copy is restricted to in-frame clones and leaves out a portion. Of roughly 200,000 clones listed, 80% to 90% were seen once; the top ten hold 0.95% to 1.5%. Looked up from germline, CDR1 is MDHEN and CDR2 is SYDVKM. The V end was cut by 5 bases, the J end by 3 bases, with 7 bases between. The CDR3 contains 12 residues. The TCR sequence derives from a woman aged 25 to 39 in good health and CMV-seronegative. The chain joins TRBV28 to TRBJ1-2; D might be TRBD1 (5 bases). The sequencing input was PBMCs. DNA for the CDR3: TGTGCCAGCAGTGAGACAGACTATGGCTACACCTTC. Its translation: CASSETDYGYTF.